The 26 T cell receptor beta chains below all came from one sample that was sequenced in a study of tissue T cells after allogeneic stem cell transplantation. Method: immunoSEQ multiplex PCR; TCRdb's copy keeps in-frame clones and lacks some. The profile covers about 9,800 clones, with approximately 64% appearing a single time and 9.2% taken by the ten largest. This specimen was tissue from the ileum, taken at autopsy. The origin of the receptors is a woman between 18 and 49 years old with breast cancer.

This clone was detected only once. The sample carries other DNA sequences with the same CDR3. V is TRBV6-2 or TRBV6-3 and J is TRBJ2-7, with D perhaps matching TRBD1 or TRBD2 (6 bases each). The CDR3 has 14 residues. Trimming left V 2 bases short and J 1 base short, with 9 bases between. The germline V gene encodes CDR1 MNHEY and CDR2 SVGEGT. The CDR3: CASSYVGGSYEQYF. DNA of the CDR3: TGTGCCAGCAGTTACGTAGGGGGGTCCTACGAGCAGTACTTC.

The chain uses TRBV19 and TRBJ2-2; 9 bases match TRBD2. Germline CDR1 LNHDA, CDR2 SQIVND (reference sequence). The length of the CDR3 is 16 residues. The V segment lost 5 bases and the J segment 6 bases; nucleotides outside the gene matches: 10. The CDR3 DNA reads as TGTGCCAGTAGTCACCTAGCGGGGAGGGGCCCCGGGGAGCTGTTTTTT. Translated, it gives CASSHLAGRGPGELFF.

The rearrangement joins TRBV28 to TRBJ2-5, with D unclear. With 4 bases removed from V and 5 bases from J, the gap between germline ends came to 11 bases. Germline CDR1 and CDR2: MDHEN and SYDVKM. This CDR3 is 13 amino acids long. The CDR3 loop is CASSYRSRETQYF. The CDR3 nucleotides are TGTGCCAGCAGTTACCGGAGCCGGGAGACCCAGTACTTC.

This chain uses TRBV7-2 with TRBJ2-2; TRBD2 aligns across 8 bases. The CDR3 covers 16 residues. In germline, CDR1 is SGHTA, CDR2 FQGNSA. V dropped 1 base and J dropped 6; count of bases not matched to a gene: 7. Here the CDR3 reads CASSLVSGTSSGELFF. The CDR3 DNA follows: TGTGCCAGCAGCTTAGTCTCTGGGACTAGTTCCGGGGAGCTGTTTTTT.

This rearrangement joins TRBV6-1 to TRBJ1-1, with D possibly TRBD1 on 6 matching bases. The CDR3 loop spans 15 amino acids. Trimming removed 0 bases at V and 3 bases at J, with 11 bases between. Germline CDR1 and CDR2: MNHNS and SASEGT. The CDR3 bases are TGTGCCAGCAGTGAAGCTTATCGGACAGACACTGAAGCTTTCTTT. It yields the protein CASSEAYRTDTEAFF.

The chain's CDR3 is CASSRARAYQETQYF. As DNA, the CDR3 is TGTGCCAGTAGTAGGGCCAGGGCGTACCAAGAGACCCAGTACTTC. The J gene is TRBJ2-5, the V gene TRBV19; possible D gene TRBD1, 5 bases. Looked up from germline, CDR1 is LNHDA and CDR2 is SQIVND (reference sequence). V was clipped by 4 bases and J by 0 bases, with 12 bases between them. This CDR3 has 15 residues. The whole variable domain, remainder taken from reference TRBV19 and TRBJ2-5, is DGGITQSPKYLFRKEGQNVTLSCEQNLNHDAMYWYRQDPGQGLRLIYYSQIVNDFQKGDIAEGYSVSREKKESFPLTVTSAQKNPTAFYLCASSRARAYQETQYFGPGTRLLVL.

This clone was recorded once. This chain connects TRBV4-3 to TRBJ1-2; TRBD1 agrees at 7 bases. Trimming at V came to 5 bases and at J to 2 bases, leaving 5 bases not matched to a gene. Germline-derived CDR1 and CDR2 are LGHNA and YSLEER. This CDR3 contains 14 residues. This CDR3 reads CASSEQGSNYGYTF. CDR3 coding DNA: TGCGCCAGCAGCGAACAGGGGTCGAACTATGGCTACACCTTC.

This clone has a handful of counts. The V gene is TRBV30, the J gene TRBJ2-4; 8 bases align to TRBD1. There are 11 residues in the CDR3. Germline lookup yields CDR1 GTSNPN and CDR2 SVGIG (reference sequence). V shed 4 bases, J shed 7 bases, and the junction held 0 bases outside the gene matches. CDR3 amino acids: CAWTGGNIQYF. The DNA of the CDR3 is TGTGCCTGGACAGGGGGCAACATTCAGTACTTC.

The sample holds a few counts of this clone. The gene calls are TRBV6-6 and TRBJ2-3; 8 bases are a match to TRBD2. CDR3 size: 17 residues. Germline CDR1 is MNHNY and CDR2 is SVGAGI (reference sequence). J was trimmed by 4 bases and V by 5 bases; bases with no gene match: 14. The CDR3 region has the DNA TGTGCCAGCAGTCGCAATCCTGGCGGGGGGACGTCAGATACGCAGTATTTT. Residues: CASSRNPGGGTSDTQYF.

The chain links TRBV2 to TRBJ2-1, with a possible D match to TRBD2 (7 bases). This CDR3 is 14 amino acids long. Trimming stripped 8 bases from V and 6 bases from J, with 17 bases between. CDR1 is SNHLY and CDR2 is FYNNEI in the germline V gene. DNA of the CDR3: TGTGCCAGCGCCGAGGGGGGGGTCATCAATGAGCAGTTCTTC. Translated, it gives CASAEGGVINEQFF.

This sequence joins TRBV20-1 and TRBJ1-1, with no clear D. V lost 3 bases to trimming and J lost 0 bases, with 14 bases between them. Germline V CDR1 and CDR2: DFQATT, SNEGSKA (reference sequence). The CDR3 contains 15 residues. The CDR3 region has the DNA TGCAGTGCTAGTATCCCCCGAGAAATGAACACTGAAGCTTTCTTT. It specifies CSASIPREMNTEAFF.

The V call is TRBV24-1, the J call TRBJ2-3; D unresolved. CDR1 is KGHDR and CDR2 is SFDVKD in the germline V gene. With 3 bases removed from V and 6 bases from J, the gap between germline ends came to 9 bases. The CDR3 loop spans 13 amino acids. CDR3 DNA: TGTGCCACCAGTGATCTCGCAACGGATACGCAGTATTTT. Protein product: CATSDLATDTQYF.

This clone was seen just once. This same CDR3 is encoded by further DNA sequences in the sample. The chain carries TRBV6-6 and TRBJ1-1, with TRBD1 matching over 7 bases. Germline V gene data show CDR1 as MNHNY and CDR2 as SVGAGI (reference sequence). The CDR3 covers 12 residues. V gave up 6 bases and J gave up 4 bases; unmatched junction bases: 2. The CDR3 region is CASRPGGTEAFF. CDR3 in DNA: TGTGCCAGCAGACCAGGGGGCACTGAAGCTTTCTTT.

In its sample, this clone was seen a few times. The chain couples TRBV28 to TRBJ1-5; D may be TRBD1 (5 bases). V was pared by 3 bases and J by 4 bases, with 13 bases between. The length of the CDR3 is 15 residues. From germline, CDR1 is MDHEN and CDR2 SYDVKM. This CDR3 is CASSFPGVSNQPQHF. DNA for the CDR3: TGTGCCAGCAGTTTTCCGGGGGTCAGTAATCAGCCCCAGCATTTT.

The chain couples TRBV15 to TRBJ1-1; D is unresolved. Trimming removed 0 bases from V and 1 base from J, with 12 bases in between. The CDR3 is 16 amino acids. Germline V gene data show CDR1 as LNHNV and CDR2 as YYDKDF (reference sequence). CDR3 DNA sequence: TGTGCCACCAGCAGAGATAATTGGGGAAGGAACACTGAAGCTTTCTTT. Protein sequence: CATSRDNWGRNTEAFF.

The sample holds a few counts of this clone. The CDR3 sequence: CASAPLREANTEAFF. The CDR3 bases are TGTGCCAGCGCGCCTCTCAGGGAGGCGAACACTGAAGCTTTCTTT. V and J are TRBV18 and TRBJ1-1, with D perhaps TRBD1 (5 bases). Germline lookup yields CDR1 KGHSH and CDR2 LQKENI. V was shortened by 8 bases and J by 1 base, with 17 bases between the two germline ends. The CDR3 has 15 amino acids.

The rearrangement joins TRBV4-2 to TRBJ2-7; D remains ambiguous. CDR1 and CDR2 (germline): LGHNA, YNFKEQ. Trimming cost V 1 base and J 5 bases, with 12 bases left between them. The CDR3 has 14 residues. The CDR3 reads CASSQAGRQDEQYF. The CDR3 region has the DNA TGTGCCAGCAGCCAAGCAGGACGTCAGGACGAGCAGTACTTC.

The chain combines TRBV19 with TRBJ2-4, with D tentatively TRBD1 (6 bases). Trimming removed 6 bases at V and 1 base at J, with 19 bases between. The CDR3 runs to 17 residues. Per the germline V gene, CDR1 is LNHDA and CDR2 is SQIVND (reference sequence). DNA for the CDR3: TGTGCCAGTAGCTGGCTCCTTGGGGGCTCGGCCAAAAACATTCAGTACTTC. Protein sequence: CASSWLLGGSAKNIQYF.

The sample holds one count of this clone. V usage is TRBV5-1 and J usage is TRBJ2-2, with D possibly being TRBD1 (8 bases). Germline values: CDR1 SGHRS, CDR2 YFSETQ. CDR3 length: 17 amino acids. Trimming pared 0 bases from V and 7 bases from J, leaving 19 bases between. CDR3 residues: CASSLVREAGGIGELFF. The CDR3 nucleotides read TGCGCCAGCAGCTTGGTCCGGGAGGCAGGGGGCATCGGGGAGCTGTTTTTT.

The J gene is TRBJ2-2, the V gene TRBV7-8, with D perhaps TRBD1 or TRBD2 (5 bases each). CDR1 is SGHVS, CDR2 FQNEAQ, per germline. The CDR3 runs to 14 residues. V was shortened by 5 bases and J by 3 bases, with 10 bases between the two germline ends. CDR3 coding DNA: TGTGCCAGCAGCCCTCGGGGACACACCGGGGAGCTGTTTTTT. Translation gives CASSPRGHTGELFF.

The chain uses TRBV5-4 and TRBJ2-2; no clear D. V was trimmed by 3 bases and J by 5 bases, leaving 14 bases between them. The CDR3 runs 15 residues. CDR1 and CDR2 from the germline V gene are SGHNT and YYREEE (reference sequence). CDR3: CASSSGVGGTGELFF. In DNA, the CDR3 is TGTGCCAGCAGCTCGGGCGTGGGCGGAACCGGGGAGCTGTTTTTT.

This clone is deemed medium-sized. The chain couples TRBV2 to TRBJ2-7; D possibly corresponds to TRBD1 (5 bases). With 8 bases removed from V and 7 bases from J, the gap between germline ends came to 21 bases. Germline CDR1 is SNHLY and CDR2 is FYNNEI. The CDR3 sequence is 14 residues long. CDR3 sequence reads: CASRGWQGSGEQYF. The CDR3 nucleotides read TGTGCCAGCCGAGGATGGCAGGGTTCAGGGGAGCAGTACTTC. Using reference TRBV2 and TRBJ2-7 for the parts outside the CDR3, the full variable domain is EPEVTQTPSHQVTQMGQEVILRCVPISNHLYFYWYRQILGQKVEFLVSFYNNEISEKSEIFDDQFSVERPDGSNFTLKIRSTKLEDSAMYFCASRGWQGSGEQYFGPGTRLTVT.

This clone was found once. The chain recombines TRBV6-1 with TRBJ2-1; unclear D gene. Trimming removed 2 bases from V and 1 base from J, with 9 bases in between. Germline assignment: CDR1 MNHNS and CDR2 SASEGT. There are 15 residues in the CDR3. The CDR3 sequence is CASSELQLSYNEQFF. CDR3 nucleotide sequence: TGTGCCAGCAGTGAACTCCAGTTATCCTACAATGAGCAGTTCTTC.

Here the CDR3 DNA reads TGTGCCAGCAAACTAGTAGTTTCTGGGACTGAAGCTTTCTTT. Amino acids: CASKLVVSGTEAFF. The chain joins TRBV7-3 to TRBJ1-1, with D hard to call. CDR3 length: 14 amino acids. Deletions cut 7 bases from V and 5 bases from J, with 17 bases between. The V gene's germline CDR1 is SGHTA and CDR2 FQGTGA. The full variable domain, rest sourced from reference TRBV7-3 and TRBJ1-1, is GAGVSQTPSNKVTEKGKYVELRCDPISGHTALYWYRQSLGQGPEFLIYFQGTGAADDSGLPNDRFFAVRPEGSVSTLKIQRTERGDSAVYLCASKLVVSGTEAFFGQGTRLTVV.

The J gene is TRBJ2-7, the V gene TRBV7-2; D remains unclear. CDR1 SGHTA and CDR2 FQGNSA come from the germline V gene. Trimming removed 6 bases at V and 9 bases at J, with 18 bases between. This CDR3 contains 13 residues. CDR3 in DNA: TGTGCCAGCAGACCCGGGCCCGGCTCGGGGCAGTACTTC. As protein: CASRPGPGSGQYF.

This rearrangement joins TRBV3-1 (or the pseudogene TRBV3-2) to TRBJ1-2; D unclear. V shed 4 bases and J shed 8 bases, with 8 bases lying between them. From germline, CDR1 is LGHDT and CDR2 YNNKEL (reference sequence). The CDR3 has 11 residues. DNA for the CDR3: TGTGCCAGCAGCCGAGGGCGCGGCTACACCTTC. Its protein is CASSRGRGYTF.